This TCR beta chain originates from a study of response to subunit inactivated influenza vaccine. Note on this clonotype: The antigen is undetermined. At one end the junction does not follow the germline gene, possibly because of a read error.

This CDR3 region has 15 residues. Per germline, CDR1 SGHRS and CDR2 YFSETQ. Study-wide points: Few new T cells, the authors suggested, are recruited by each seasonal influenza vaccination.

One entry per CDR3 protein, called by TCRdb with MiXCR from the RT-PCR reads. Here the sample spans approximately 530,000 distinct CDR3 sequences, approximately 7.7% being singletons. The specimen comprised PBMCs from blood, sampled around 25 months after vaccination. The V call is TRBV5-1, the J call TRBJ2-1; 9 bases fit TRBD2. The sequence came from a man aged 45 to 75 who received an inactivated influenza vaccine. The CDR3 DNA reads as TGCGCCAGCTGCTTGGATGGCCTAGCGGGACTTGAGCAGTTCTTC. Amino acid sequence: CASCLDGLAGLEQFF.